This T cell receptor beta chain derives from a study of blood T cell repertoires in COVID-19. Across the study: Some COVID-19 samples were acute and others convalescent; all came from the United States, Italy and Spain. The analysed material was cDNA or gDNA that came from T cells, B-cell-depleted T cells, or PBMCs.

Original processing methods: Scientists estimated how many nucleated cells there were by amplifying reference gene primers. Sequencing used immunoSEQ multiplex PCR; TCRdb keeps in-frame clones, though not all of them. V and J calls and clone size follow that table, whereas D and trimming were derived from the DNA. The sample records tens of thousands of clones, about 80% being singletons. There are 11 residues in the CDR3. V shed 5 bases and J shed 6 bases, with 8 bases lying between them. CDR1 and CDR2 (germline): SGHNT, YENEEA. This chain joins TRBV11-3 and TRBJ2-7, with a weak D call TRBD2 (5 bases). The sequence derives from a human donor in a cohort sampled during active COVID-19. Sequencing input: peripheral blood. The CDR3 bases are TGTGCCAGCAGCGAGGGAGCCGAGCAGTACTTC. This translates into CASSEGAEQYF.